This T cell receptor beta chain was retrieved from a study of blood T cell repertoires in COVID-19. CDR3 length: 15 residues. Between the trimmed V and J ends, which lost 4 bases and 7 bases, there was a span of 17 bases. Germline V gives CDR1 SGHNT, CDR2 YYREEE (reference sequence). Generated by immunoSEQ multiplex PCR, the TCRdb table keeps only in-frame clones and is missing some. The table has some 140,000 clones, about 81% seen once. This TCR derives from a man aged 40-49 years with acute COVID-19. Sequencing used PBMCs or T cells enriched from blood (not recorded which). The chain joins TRBV5-4 to TRBJ2-2; D is possibly TRBD2 (6 bases). The CDR3 DNA reads TGTGCCAGCAGCCCTAGAGGAGGGCCTGGCGGGGAGCTGTTTTTT. Translating it yields CASSPRGGPGGELFF.